Shown below are 21 T cell receptor beta chains from a single sample sequenced in a study of T cell responses to AZD1222 COVID-19 vaccine. Profiling relied on immunoSEQ multiplex PCR, and the TCRdb table lists in-frame clones only, not all of them. The sample lists roughly 180,000 clones; 80% to 95% were seen once. Specimen: peripheral blood, collected 28 days after the second AZD1222 dose. Receptor source: an adult who received the AZD1222 COVID-19 vaccine.

The rearrangement joins TRBV25-1 to TRBJ2-5; no clear D gene. Germline V gene data show CDR1 as MGHDK and CDR2 as SYGVNS. V lost 1 base, J lost 1 base, and 10 bases lay in between. CDR3 length equals 15 residues. The CDR3 spells CASSEFGSLQETQYF. For the CDR3, the DNA is TGTGCCAGCAGTGAATTCGGCAGCCTCCAAGAGACCCAGTACTTC.

The chain recombines TRBV11-2 with TRBJ2-1, with 10 positions matching TRBD2. The germline CDR1 and CDR2 sequences are SGHAT and FQNNGV. The length of the CDR3 is 15 residues. V trimming: 6 bases; J trimming: 6 bases; junction bases outside the gene matches: 8. CDR3 DNA sequence: TGTGCCAGCAGTTCTACTAGCGGGATGGCCAATGAGCAGTTCTTC. Its protein is CASSSTSGMANEQFF.

The chain uses TRBV27 and TRBJ2-3; D ambiguous. The CDR3 is 9 residues long. Trimming pared 7 bases from V and 7 bases from J, leaving 3 bases between. Germline CDR1 is MNHEY and CDR2 is SMNVEV (reference sequence). The CDR3 nucleotides read TGTGCCAGCAACCATACGCAGTATTTT. This gives the protein CASNHTQYF.

This clone was recorded only once. The CDR3 region is CASRLAGGTEAFF. In DNA form, the CDR3 reads TGTGCCAGCAGACTAGCAGGGGGAACTGAAGCTTTCTTT. The chain combines TRBV6-5 with TRBJ1-1; 7 nucleotides align to TRBD1. J was trimmed by 5 bases and V by 6 bases; bases with no gene match: 6. The CDR3 is 13 amino acids. Germline CDR1 MNHEY, CDR2 SVGAGI.

This chain links TRBV19 with TRBJ2-1, with 11 bases identical to TRBD2. V lost 3 bases, J lost 7 bases, and 5 bases stayed unmatched. This CDR3 is 15 amino acids long. CDR1 and CDR2 (germline): LNHDA, SQIVND (reference sequence). This CDR3 is CASSILAGGRNEQFF. The CDR3 nucleotides are TGTGCCAGTAGTATTCTAGCGGGAGGTAGGAATGAGCAGTTCTTC.

The chain combines TRBV5-1 with TRBJ1-1, with D perhaps TRBD1 (5 bases). Germline CDR1 SGHRS, CDR2 YFSETQ. The CDR3 runs 13 residues. Trimming stripped 4 bases from V and 1 base from J, with 8 bases between. The CDR3 nucleotides are TGCGCCAGCAGCCAAACAGGGAACACTGAAGCTTTCTTT. Encoded protein: CASSQTGNTEAFF. Full variable domain (remainder filled in from reference TRBV5-1 and TRBJ1-1): KAGVTQTPRYLIKTRGQQVTLSCSPISGHRSVSWYQQTPGQGLQFLFEYFSETQRNKGNFPGRFSGRQFSNSRSEMNVSTLELGDSALYLCASSQTGNTEAFFGQGTRLTVV.

This chain uses TRBV28 with TRBJ1-1; D is undetermined. The CDR3 is 15 residues long. Germline-derived CDR1 and CDR2 are MDHEN and SYDVKM. V was trimmed by 1 base and J by 0 bases, leaving 9 bases between them. The CDR3 DNA follows: TGTGCCAGCAGTTTATCTGCCAAATTGAACACTGAAGCTTTCTTT. This codes for CASSLSAKLNTEAFF.

The rearrangement links TRBV18 to TRBJ2-7; D is undetermined. Per germline, CDR1 KGHSH and CDR2 LQKENI. Trimming removed 6 bases at V and 5 bases at J, with 17 bases between. The CDR3 contains 14 residues. This CDR3 reads CASSPGGSANEQYF. The DNA for the CDR3 is TGTGCCAGCTCGCCAGGTGGCAGTGCTAACGAGCAGTACTTC.

The chain couples TRBV7-3 to TRBJ2-5; no definite D call. V lost 5 bases and J lost 2, with 15 bases in between. The germline CDR1 and CDR2 sequences are SGHTA and FQGTGA. The CDR3 length is 15 residues. The CDR3 loop is CASSQDRGRQETQYF. The CDR3 DNA sequence: TGTGCCAGCAGCCAGGACCGAGGTCGACAAGAGACCCAGTACTTC.

J is TRBJ2-4 and V is TRBV5-1; D possibly corresponds to TRBD1 (7 bases). This CDR3 contains 14 residues. Looked up from germline, CDR1 is SGHRS and CDR2 is YFSETQ. The V gene lost 2 bases and the J gene lost 6 bases, with 12 bases spanning the gap. The chain's CDR3 is CASSLGTAGNIQYF. The CDR3, as DNA: TGCGCCAGCAGCTTAGGGACAGCGGGAAACATTCAGTACTTC.

This chain joins TRBV9 and TRBJ2-7, with 8 bases fitting TRBD1. The germline V gene encodes CDR1 SGDLS and CDR2 YYNGEE. The junction had 10 bases not matched to a gene; V was cut back by 3 bases and J by 2 bases. This CDR3 spans 16 amino acids. CDR3 in DNA: TGTGCCAGCAGCGACGGACTCAGGGGGCGCCCCTACGAGCAGTACTTC. Translating it yields CASSDGLRGRPYEQYF.

This rearrangement joins TRBV28 to TRBJ2-7; weak D call: TRBD1 (5 bases). Trimming shortened V by 5 bases and J by 0 bases, and 8 bases separated the two germline ends. This CDR3 spans 13 amino acids. Germline V gene data show CDR1 as MDHEN and CDR2 as SYDVKM. CDR3 loop: CASSLDSSYEQYF. The CDR3 DNA is TGTGCCAGCAGTCTCGACAGCTCCTACGAGCAGTACTTC.

The chain links TRBV3-1 (or the pseudogene TRBV3-2) to TRBJ2-3, with 8 bases matching TRBD2. V shed 1 base, J shed 2 bases, and the junction held 14 bases outside the gene matches. The CDR3 length is 19 residues. CDR1 and CDR2 (germline): LGHDT, YNNKEL (reference sequence). CDR3 loop: CASSQVEPGGPSVTDTQYF. The CDR3 DNA sequence: TGTGCCAGCAGCCAAGTTGAACCGGGAGGGCCGTCGGTCACAGATACGCAGTATTTT.

The chain joins TRBV7-2 to TRBJ2-1; perhaps TRBD2 as D (5 bases). The CDR3 covers 15 residues. Germline V gene lookup returns CDR1 SGHTA and CDR2 FQGNSA. Trimming stripped 4 bases from V and 2 bases from J, with 12 bases between. Here the CDR3 reads CASSSGRVTYNEQFF. Here the CDR3 DNA reads TGTGCCAGCAGCTCTGGGCGGGTGACCTACAATGAGCAGTTCTTC.

This clone was seen once. This chain joins TRBV3-1 (or the pseudogene TRBV3-2) and TRBJ1-5, with 11 positions matching TRBD1. This CDR3 has 16 amino acids. Germline-derived CDR1 and CDR2 are LGHDT and YNNKEL (reference sequence). With 0 bases clipped from V and 7 bases from J, the junction kept 5 bases outside the gene matches. The CDR3 protein is CASSQDGTGGRQPQHF. In DNA, the CDR3 is TGTGCCAGCAGCCAAGACGGGACAGGGGGGCGACAGCCCCAGCATTTT.

The chain recombines TRBV15 with TRBJ2-5; 10 bases map to TRBD2. Germline CDR1 is LNHNV and CDR2 is YYDKDF (reference sequence). CDR3 length: 16 amino acids. The ends lost 2 bases at V and 2 bases at J; junction bases unmatched: 5. CDR3 residues: CATSRSRTSGQETQYF. As DNA, the CDR3 is TGTGCCACCAGCAGATCCCGGACTAGCGGTCAAGAGACCCAGTACTTC.

The CDR3 DNA sequence: TGTGCCAGCAGCTTGGGAGGAGCCAAAAACATTCAGTACTTC. Amino acids: CASSLGGAKNIQYF. The rearrangement links TRBV5-4 to TRBJ2-4; D ambiguous. The germline gives CDR1 SGHNT, CDR2 YYREEE (reference sequence). V gave up 0 bases and J gave up 0 bases, with 4 bases separating them. The CDR3 contains 14 residues. The variable domain in full, completed from reference TRBV5-4 and TRBJ2-4, reads ETGVTQSPTHLIKTRGQQVTLRCSSQSGHNTVSWYQQALGQGPQFIFQYYREEENGRGNFPPRFSGLQFPNYSSELNVNALELDDSALYLCASSLGGAKNIQYFGAGTRLSVL.

The chain has TRBV12-3 or TRBV12-4 and TRBJ2-1; no reliable D call. This CDR3 contains 13 residues. V lost 2 bases, J lost 0 bases, and 2 bases lay in between. The CDR3 DNA reads TGTGCCAGCAGTTTACGCTCCTACAATGAGCAGTTCTTC. It yields the protein CASSLRSYNEQFF.

CDR3 loop: CASRGTVGHEQYF. In nucleotides, the CDR3 is TGTGCCAGCAGGGGGACAGTCGGTCACGAGCAGTACTTC. The chain is built from TRBV6-5 and TRBJ2-7; 7 bases line up with TRBD1. CDR1 MNHEY and CDR2 SVGAGI come from the germline V gene. The CDR3 consists of 13 residues. V trimming: 6 bases; J trimming: 5 bases; junction bases outside the gene matches: 7.

V is TRBV6-6 and J is TRBJ1-5; D perhaps matches TRBD1 (5 bases). Germline CDR1 reads MNHNY; CDR2 reads SVGAGI (reference sequence). The V and J ends lost 6 bases and 2 bases respectively, with 11 bases between them. The CDR3 covers 14 residues. In nucleotides, the CDR3 is TGTGCCAGCAGACGGGACGGAGGCAATCAGCCCCAGCATTTT. Amino acid sequence: CASRRDGGNQPQHF.

The genes are TRBV12-3 or TRBV12-4 and TRBJ2-5, with 7 positions matching TRBD1. This CDR3 spans 13 amino acids. Germline trimming cut 7 bases from V and 4 bases from J; bases unmatched to any gene: 6. The DNA for the CDR3 is TGTGCCAGCACCAGGGGGTTCAGAGAGACCCAGTACTTC. Protein: CASTRGFRETQYF.